This entry lists 14 T cell receptor beta chains sequenced from one sample in a study of shared clonotypes between healthy human individuals. Some clones are missing from TCRdb's copy, which holds only in-frame ones; the method was immunoSEQ multiplex PCR. This sample yields 2,500,000 or so clones, of which over 85% are seen a single time; roughly 0.36% belongs to the top ten. The sample was naive CD4+ T cells from PBMCs. As for subset: CD45RA+ positively selected. These receptors originate from a man younger than 30 in good health. Some clones in this sample may be carry-over from other donors' samples.

The chain couples TRBV4-3 to TRBJ1-1; D uncertain. Germline-derived CDR1 and CDR2 are LGHNA and YSLEER. This CDR3 comprises 14 residues. V dropped 0 bases and J dropped 5 bases, with 10 bases sitting between them. DNA of the CDR3: TGCGCCAGCAGCCAAGACAAAAGGTTTACTGAAGCTTTCTTT. Translating gives CASSQDKRFTEAFF.

This chain uses TRBV5-1 with TRBJ1-4, with D maybe TRBD1 (5 bases). The germline V gene encodes CDR1 SGHRS and CDR2 YFSETQ. The V end was cut by 0 bases, the J end by 8 bases, with 14 bases between. CDR3 length: 15 amino acids. The CDR3 here is CASSLALAGPEKLFF. CDR3 DNA sequence: TGCGCCAGCAGCTTGGCCTTGGCAGGGCCCGAAAAACTGTTTTTT.

The V call is TRBV5-5, the J call TRBJ1-2, with D tentatively TRBD1 (6 bases). The CDR3 is made up of 13 amino acids. V gave up 1 base and J gave up 8 bases, with 12 bases separating them. CDR1 is SGHKS and CDR2 is YYEKEE in the germline V gene (reference sequence). The CDR3 loop reads CASSLRQEYGYTF. CDR3 sequence (DNA): TGTGCCAGCAGCTTGCGACAGGAGTACGGCTACACCTTC.

This chain connects TRBV9 to TRBJ2-1, with 9 bases matching TRBD2. The CDR3 has 18 amino acids. V lost 3 bases to trimming and J lost 4 bases; unmatched junction nucleotides: 14. The germline gives CDR1 SGDLS, CDR2 YYNGEE. CDR3 amino acids: CASSETAGGILGYNEQFF. The CDR3 DNA sequence: TGTGCCAGCAGCGAGACTGCGGGAGGGATCCTCGGGTACAATGAGCAGTTCTTC.

This rearrangement joins TRBV7-9 to TRBJ2-1, with a possible D match to TRBD1 (6 bases). Germline V gene data show CDR1 as SEHNR and CDR2 as FQNEAQ (reference sequence). The CDR3 has 17 residues. Deletions cut 0 bases from V and 2 bases from J, with 14 bases between. The CDR3 DNA follows: TGTGCCAGCAGCTTAGCCCCCGGACAGCCCCCCTACAATGAGCAGTTCTTC. It specifies CASSLAPGQPPYNEQFF.

CDR3 nucleotide sequence: TGTGCCAGCAGCCGGGGACAGGGGGGATCGGATACGCAGTATTTT. Amino acid sequence: CASSRGQGGSDTQYF. The chain couples TRBV4-2 to TRBJ2-3; 11 nucleotides match TRBD1. The germline gives CDR1 LGHNA, CDR2 YNFKEQ. CDR3 length: 15 residues. With V trimmed by 4 bases and J by 6 bases, 6 bases remained unmatched.

J is TRBJ2-7 and V is TRBV6-1, with D perhaps given as TRBD1 or TRBD2 (5 bases each). Germline assignment: CDR1 MNHNS and CDR2 SASEGT. V was trimmed by 7 bases and J by 2 bases, leaving 18 bases between them. This CDR3 region has 15 residues. The CDR3 region has the DNA TGTGCCAGCACTATGGTTCGGGGCGGACCCTACGAGCAGTACTTC. Amino acids: CASTMVRGGPYEQYF.

This chain joins TRBV14 and TRBJ2-2; either TRBD1 or TRBD2 may supply D (5 bases each). With 4 bases removed from V and 1 base from J, the gap between germline ends came to 19 bases. Germline lookup yields CDR1 SGHDN and CDR2 FVKESK. This CDR3 region has 18 residues. In nucleotides, the CDR3 is TGTGCCAGCAGCCTAAACTTCCGGGACCCTGGGAACACCGGGGAGCTGTTTTTT. Its translation is CASSLNFRDPGNTGELFF. The whole variable domain, filled in from reference TRBV14 and TRBJ2-2, reads EAGVTQFPSHSVIEKGQTVTLRCDPISGHDNLYWYRRVMGKEIKFLLHFVKESKQDESGMPNNRFLAERTGGTYSTLKVQPAELEDSGVYFCASSLNFRDPGNTGELFFGEGSRLTVL.

The chain employs TRBV28 and TRBJ2-7; D is possibly TRBD1 or TRBD2 (5 bases each). CDR1 is MDHEN and CDR2 is SYDVKM in the germline V gene. CDR3 length equals 15 residues. V shed 6 bases and J shed 0 bases, with 15 bases lying between them. The CDR3 nucleotides read TGTGCCAGCAGGGCGGACGGGGCCAGCTCCTACGAGCAGTACTTC. Its protein is CASRADGASSYEQYF.

The chain recombines TRBV9 with TRBJ2-5; weak D call: TRBD1 (5 bases). CDR1 is SGDLS, CDR2 YYNGEE, per germline. The CDR3 loop spans 15 amino acids. Trimming pared 0 bases from V and 5 bases from J, leaving 14 bases between. For the CDR3, the DNA is TGTGCCAGCAGCGTAGGGGCAGGGATAACCGAGACCCAGTACTTC. Its protein is CASSVGAGITETQYF.

The chain employs TRBV4-2 and TRBJ2-1; TRBD2 matches 8 bases. J was trimmed by 0 bases and V by 2 bases; bases with no gene match: 6. This CDR3 comprises 17 residues. Looked up from germline, CDR1 is LGHNA and CDR2 is YNFKEQ. CDR3 sequence: CASSQISGILSYNEQFF. CDR3 nucleotides: TGTGCCAGCAGCCAAATTAGCGGGATTCTCTCCTACAATGAGCAGTTCTTC.

The chain couples TRBV15 to TRBJ2-1; 7 bases are shared with TRBD2. CDR1 is LNHNV, CDR2 YYDKDF, per germline (reference sequence). The CDR3 contains 13 residues. With 11 bases clipped from V and 8 bases from J, the junction kept 12 bases outside the gene matches. The CDR3 region has the DNA TGTGCCTCAGGGAGGCGTGCGGGGGATGAGCAGTTCTTC. It yields the protein CASGRRAGDEQFF.

The gene calls are TRBV5-1 and TRBJ2-3, with a weak D call TRBD2 (5 bases). Trimming left V 3 bases short and J 2 bases short, with 13 bases between. CDR1 and CDR2 (germline): SGHRS, YFSETQ. This CDR3 spans 15 amino acids. The CDR3 region has the DNA TGCGCCAGCAGCTACGAACGGGGAGTCACAGATACGCAGTATTTT. It encodes CASSYERGVTDTQYF.

The chain recombines TRBV11-1 with TRBJ2-5, with 13 bases lining up with TRBD2. This CDR3 is built from 17 residues. V shed 2 bases, J shed 4 bases, and the junction held 7 bases outside the gene matches. Germline V gives CDR1 SGHAT, CDR2 FQDESV (reference sequence). The CDR3 sequence: CASSLTRTSGRGETQYF. CDR3 nucleotide sequence: TGTGCCAGCAGCTTAACCAGGACTAGCGGGAGAGGAGAGACCCAGTACTTC.